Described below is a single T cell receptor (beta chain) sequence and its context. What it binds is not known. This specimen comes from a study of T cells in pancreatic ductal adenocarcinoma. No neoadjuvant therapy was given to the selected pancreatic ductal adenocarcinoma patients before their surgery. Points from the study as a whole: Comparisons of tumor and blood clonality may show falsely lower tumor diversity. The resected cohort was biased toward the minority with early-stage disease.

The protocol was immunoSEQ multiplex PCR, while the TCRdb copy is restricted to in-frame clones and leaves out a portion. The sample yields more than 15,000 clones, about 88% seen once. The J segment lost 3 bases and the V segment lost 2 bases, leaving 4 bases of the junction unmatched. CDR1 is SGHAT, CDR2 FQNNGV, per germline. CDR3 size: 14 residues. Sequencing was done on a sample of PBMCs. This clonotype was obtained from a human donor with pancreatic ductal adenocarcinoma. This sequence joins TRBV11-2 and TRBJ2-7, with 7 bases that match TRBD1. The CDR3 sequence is CASSLWQGVYEQYF. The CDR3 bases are TGTGCCAGCAGCTTATGGCAGGGGGTCTACGAGCAGTACTTC.